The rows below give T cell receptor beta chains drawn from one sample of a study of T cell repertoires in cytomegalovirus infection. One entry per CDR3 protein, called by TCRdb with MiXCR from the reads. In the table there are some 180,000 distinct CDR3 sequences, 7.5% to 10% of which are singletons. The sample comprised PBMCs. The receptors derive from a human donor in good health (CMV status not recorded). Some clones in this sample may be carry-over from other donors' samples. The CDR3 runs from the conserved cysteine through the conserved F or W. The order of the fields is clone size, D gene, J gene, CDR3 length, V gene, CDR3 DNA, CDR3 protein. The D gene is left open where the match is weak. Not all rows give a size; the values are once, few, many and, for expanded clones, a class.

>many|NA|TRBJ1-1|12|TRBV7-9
TGTGCCAGCAGCAGCGGATACACTGAAGCTTTCTTT
CASSSGYTEAFF
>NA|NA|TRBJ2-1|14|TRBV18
TGTGCCAGCTCACCACCCACAGGAGGAAATGAGCAGTTCTTC
CASSPPTGGNEQFF
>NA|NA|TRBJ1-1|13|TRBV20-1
TGCAGTGCTTTGTCCTATTTGAACACTGAAGCTTTCTTT
CSALSYLNTEAFF
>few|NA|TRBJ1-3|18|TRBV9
TGTGCCAGCAGCGTAGAGCCCCCCCCTGCCTCCTCTGGAAACACCATATATTTT
CASSVEPPPASSGNTIYF
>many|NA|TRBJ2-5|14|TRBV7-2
TGTGCCAGCAGCCTTGACAGCAACCAAGAGACCCAGTACTTC
CASSLDSNQETQYF
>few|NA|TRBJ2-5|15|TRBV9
TGTGCCAGCAGCGTAGTAGGCAGGGTTCAAGAGACCCAGTACTTC
CASSVVGRVQETQYF
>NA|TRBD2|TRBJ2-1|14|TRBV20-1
TGCAGTGGCCGAGGACTAGCGGGAGATAATGAGCAGTTCTTC
CSGRGLAGDNEQFF
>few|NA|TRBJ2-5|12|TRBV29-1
TGCAGCGTTGCTTACCGGGAAGAGACCCAGTACTTC
CSVAYREETQYF
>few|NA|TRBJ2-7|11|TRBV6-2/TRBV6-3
TGTGCCATCGGAAATTGGGTCGAGCAGTACTTC
CAIGNWVEQYF
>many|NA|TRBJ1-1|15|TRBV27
TGTGCCAGCAGCCCGGGGAGGGGATCCAACACTGAAGCTTTCTTT
CASSPGRGSNTEAFF